A single sample gave rise to the 20 T cell receptor beta chains below, sequenced in a study of spatial heterogeneity in lung cancer. Time point meaning: sample taken at primary tumor resection. Extraction of whole RNA from tumor, nontumor lung or frozen PBMC preceded unsorted sequencing. TCRdb used MiXCR to reprocess the 5' RACE reads, holding one entry per CDR3 protein. This table has some 11,000 distinct CDR3 sequences, around 3.9% appearing once. The sample in question was normal lung tissue next to the tumor, obtained at surgery. The source of these receptors is a male donor with early-stage non-small cell lung cancer.

This clonotype was seen ten or more times. The library was built for alpha chains, so this beta chain is an off-target read and its size means little. V is TRBV27 and J is TRBJ2-1; TRBD2 matches 9 bases. CDR1 and CDR2 (germline): MNHEY, SMNVEV (reference sequence). This CDR3 is 15 amino acids long. V lost 5 bases and J lost 9; bases outside the gene matches: 11. CDR3 DNA sequence: TGTGCCAGCAGTCCTTTAGCGGGAGCTATCGGTGAGCAGTTCTTC. This codes for CASSPLAGAIGEQFF.

This clonotype was observed many times. This beta chain is off target for a library built for alpha chains, so its abundance means little. CDR3 in DNA: TGCGCCAGCAGCTTGTTGGGTCCCTCCGATGAGCAGTTCTTC. It is translated as CASSLLGPSDEQFF. The gene calls are TRBV5-1 and TRBJ2-1; D gene ambiguous. CDR3 length: 14 residues. With 1 base removed from V and 8 bases from J, the gap between germline ends came to 13 bases. The germline V gene encodes CDR1 SGHRS and CDR2 YFSETQ.

This clonotype occurred a few times. As an off-target read in a library built for alpha chains, this beta chain has a frequency of little significance. In DNA form, the CDR3 reads TGTGCCAGCAGTGGGAGTGAAGGGATCACCGGGGAGCTGTTTTTT. Amino acids: CASSGSEGITGELFF. The rearrangement joins TRBV12-3 or TRBV12-4 to TRBJ2-2, with a tentative D call TRBD2 (5 bases). The CDR3 has 15 amino acids. V was clipped by 5 bases and J by 4 bases, with 14 bases between them.

This clonotype appeared many times. Since the library was made to target alpha chains, this beta chain is a stray read and its abundance is not meaningful. J is TRBJ2-7 and V is TRBV5-1, with D perhaps matching TRBD1 or TRBD2 (6 bases each). The germline CDR1 and CDR2 sequences are SGHRS and YFSETQ. The CDR3 consists of 14 residues. With 0 bases removed from V and 2 bases from J, the gap between germline ends came to 9 bases. Here the CDR3 DNA reads TGCGCCAGCAGCTTGGAGGGGGGTGCCTACGAGCAGTACTTC. Translation: CASSLEGGAYEQYF.

This clonotype is medium-sized (0.01 to 0.1%) by share. This beta chain was picked up by a library intended for alpha chains and is off target, so its count carries little meaning. The rearrangement joins TRBV6-5 to TRBJ1-2; 9 bases fit TRBD1. This CDR3 contains 15 residues. The V and J ends lost 2 bases and 6 bases, in that order; junction bases with no gene match: 7. CDR1 is MNHEY, CDR2 SVGAGI, per germline. CDR3 nucleotide sequence: TGTGCCAGCAGTTACAGGACAGGGGAGGGAGATGGCTACACCTTC. Amino acids: CASSYRTGEGDGYTF.

In this sample, this clonotype turned up many times. Because the library targeted alpha chains, this beta chain is an off-target read whose size means little. The genes are TRBV5-1 and TRBJ2-1, with 8 bases lining up with TRBD2. The germline V gene encodes CDR1 SGHRS and CDR2 YFSETQ. V shed 1 base, J shed 2 bases, and the junction held 2 bases outside the gene matches. This CDR3 has 15 residues. As DNA, the CDR3 is TGCGCCAGCAGCTTGATCGGGGGGGCCTACAATGAGCAGTTCTTC. It codes for CASSLIGGAYNEQFF. Full variable domain (remainder filled in from reference TRBV5-1 and TRBJ2-1): KAGVTQTPRYLIKTRGQQVTLSCSPISGHRSVSWYQQTPGQGLQFLFEYFSETQRNKGNFPGRFSGRQFSNSRSEMNVSTLELGDSALYLCASSLIGGAYNEQFFGPGTRLTVL.

In this sample, this clonotype is medium-sized. Because the library targeted alpha chains, this beta chain is an off-target read whose size means little. The chain joins TRBV6-2 or TRBV6-3 to TRBJ1-5; no clear D gene. Germline values: CDR1 MNHEY, CDR2 SVGEGT. V shed 2 bases and J shed 3 bases, with 8 bases lying between them. This CDR3 is built from 14 residues. The DNA of the CDR3 is TGTGCCAGCAGTTACGCGGGAAACAATCAGCCCCAGCATTTT. Translation: CASSYAGNNQPQHF.

Ten or more counts support this clonotype. As an off-target read in a library built for alpha chains, this beta chain has a frequency of little significance. V usage is TRBV3-1 and J usage is TRBJ2-5; D perhaps matches TRBD2 (6 bases). The germline gives CDR1 LGHDT, CDR2 YNNKEL (reference sequence). The CDR3 runs to 16 residues. V was cut by 0 bases and J by 5 bases, with 16 bases left in between. The CDR3 DNA reads as TGTGCCAGCAGCCAAGACCGGGCGGGAAGGAGGGAGACCCAGTACTTC. Protein product: CASSQDRAGRRETQYF.

In this sample, this clonotype is medium-sized (0.01 to 0.1%). A library prepared for alpha chains yielded this beta chain as an off-target read; its size is of little meaning. J is TRBJ1-5 and V is TRBV6-5; D is uncertain. The germline V and J ends were trimmed by 7 bases and 3 bases, with 10 bases remaining between them. Germline assignment: CDR1 MNHEY and CDR2 SVGAGI. This CDR3 is built from 13 residues. This chain's CDR3 is CASILRHNQPQHF. CDR3 coding DNA: TGTGCCAGCATACTACGGCACAATCAGCCCCAGCATTTT.

This clonotype was found many times. With the library built for alpha chains, this beta chain is off target and its frequency is not meaningful. The chain couples TRBV27 to TRBJ2-1; 14 bases fit TRBD2. Losses at the gene ends were 2 bases for V and 7 bases for J; bases not matched to a gene: 4. Germline CDR1 and CDR2: MNHEY and SMNVEV (reference sequence). The CDR3 spans 16 residues. CDR3 DNA: TGTGCCAGCAGTTTAGGTGGGACTAGCGGGAGAAATGAGCAGTTCTTC. Protein product: CASSLGGTSGRNEQFF.

This clonotype was seen ten or more times. With the library built for alpha chains, this beta chain is off target and its frequency is not meaningful. The chain carries TRBV20-1 and TRBJ1-5; possibly TRBD1 for D (5 bases). V was shortened by 6 bases and J by 1 base, with 13 bases between the two germline ends. CDR3 length: 14 amino acids. The germline V gene encodes CDR1 DFQATT and CDR2 SNEGSKA (reference sequence). The CDR3 bases are TGCAGTGCGTGGGACTCGAGGAGCAATCAGCCCCAGCATTTT. Amino acid sequence: CSAWDSRSNQPQHF.

This clonotype occurred many times. A library prepared for alpha chains yielded this beta chain as an off-target read; its size is of little meaning. The chain combines TRBV7-8 with TRBJ2-7; 8 nucleotides agree with TRBD2. The CDR3 contains 14 residues. The J segment lost 1 base and the V segment lost 2 bases, leaving 1 base of the junction unmatched. Germline-derived CDR1 and CDR2 are SGHVS and FQNEAQ. CDR3 DNA: TGTGCCAGCAGCTTAAGCGGGAGTTCCTACGAGCAGTACTTC. It yields the protein CASSLSGSSYEQYF.

On this clonotype: The library was built for alpha chains, so this beta chain is an off-target read and its size means little. The chain employs TRBV11-2 and TRBJ2-6; 7 bases fit TRBD1. The germline V gene has CDR1 SGHAT and CDR2 FQNNGV. The CDR3 covers 18 residues. Germline trimming cut 2 bases from V and 2 bases from J; bases unmatched to any gene: 9. This CDR3 is CASSLLFRGRAGANVLTF. CDR3 in DNA: TGTGCCAGCAGCTTATTATTTAGGGGGCGAGCTGGGGCCAACGTCCTGACTTTC.

In this sample, this clonotype is medium-sized (0.01 to 0.1%). This beta chain came through as a stray read in a library set up for alpha chains, and its size says little. The chain has TRBV6-5 and TRBJ1-2; 8 nucleotides match TRBD1. The V segment lost 6 bases and the J segment 2 bases; nucleotides outside the gene matches: 8. This CDR3 spans 15 amino acids. In germline, CDR1 is MNHEY, CDR2 SVGAGI. The CDR3, as DNA: TGTGCCAGCAGGGAGACGACAGGGGAGAACTATGGCTACACCTTC. Its translation is CASRETTGENYGYTF.

This clonotype was counted many times. Since it is a stray read in a library aimed at alpha chains, this beta chain has a size that is not meaningful. This CDR3 reads CASSQDWGARDTQYF. DNA of the CDR3: TGTGCCAGCAGCCAAGATTGGGGGGCCAGGGATACGCAGTATTTT. The chain employs TRBV14 and TRBJ2-3, with D perhaps TRBD1 or TRBD2 (6 bases each). The germline V and J ends were trimmed by 0 bases and 6 bases, with 13 bases remaining between them. Germline V gene sequence: CDR1 SGHDN, CDR2 FVKESK. CDR3 length: 15 residues.

This clonotype was seen repeatedly, ten times or more. The library was designed around alpha chains, so this beta chain is a stray read whose abundance carries little weight. This chain links TRBV7-8 with TRBJ2-1; D uncertain. The CDR3 has 11 amino acids. Germline V CDR1 and CDR2: SGHVS, FQNEAQ. Trimming pared 4 bases from V and 5 bases from J, leaving 3 bases between. The CDR3 spells CASSSHNEQFF. The CDR3 DNA is TGTGCCAGCAGCTCACACAATGAGCAGTTCTTC.

This clonotype is labeled as medium-sized (0.01 to 0.1%). With the library built for alpha chains, this beta chain is off target and its frequency is not meaningful. The chain carries TRBV9 and TRBJ2-2; TRBD2 matches at 9 bases. Trimming took 0 bases from V and 2 from J; bases not matched to a gene: 11. Germline-derived CDR1 and CDR2 are SGDLS and YYNGEE. There are 19 residues in the CDR3. The CDR3: CASSVGRGGRASNTGELFF. The CDR3 DNA is TGTGCCAGCAGCGTAGGACGCGGCGGGAGGGCCTCAAACACCGGGGAGCTGTTTTTT.

For this clonotype: This beta chain came through as a stray read in a library set up for alpha chains, and its size says little. This sequence joins TRBV5-5 and TRBJ2-6; D is perhaps TRBD1 (5 bases). Germline loops: CDR1 SGHKS, CDR2 YYEKEE (reference sequence). The CDR3 has 15 amino acids. V was trimmed by 2 bases and J by 6 bases, leaving 12 bases between them. CDR3 nucleotides: TGTGCCAGCAGCTTAGACAGCCTCAAGGCCAACGTCCTGACTTTC. Amino acids: CASSLDSLKANVLTF.

This clonotype came up many times. Because this beta chain is a stray read in a library intended to capture alpha chains, its abundance should not be given much weight. The chain combines TRBV6-1 with TRBJ2-2, with 10 bases identical to TRBD2. V dropped 6 bases and J dropped 5; count of bases not matched to a gene: 9. CDR1 is MNHNS, CDR2 SASEGT, per germline. The CDR3 runs 16 residues. In DNA, the CDR3 is TGTGCCAGCAGGCGCAGCGGGGGGGCCGGTACCGGGGAGCTGTTTTTT. Translated: CASRRSGGAGTGELFF.

This clonotype is deemed medium-sized. This beta chain is an off-target read within a library intended for alpha chains, so its frequency means little. V gene TRBV6-5 combines with J gene TRBJ2-2, with 8 positions matching TRBD1. The CDR3 runs to 17 residues. The V and J ends lost 7 bases and 1 base, in that order; junction bases with no gene match: 11. The germline gives CDR1 MNHEY, CDR2 SVGAGI. The chain's CDR3 is CASTNWDRFLNTGELFF. The CDR3 nucleotides read TGTGCCAGCACCAACTGGGACAGGTTTCTGAACACCGGGGAGCTGTTTTTT.